This T cell receptor beta chain derives from a study of blood T cell repertoires in COVID-19. Assay used: immunoSEQ multiplex PCR; TCRdb lists only in-frame clones, some missing. Of around 110,000 clones in the sample, about four fifths are singletons; the top ten hold 4.3%. Germline CDR1 and CDR2: LNHNV and YYDKDF (reference sequence). V was pared by 3 bases and J by 11 bases, with 14 bases between. CDR3 length: 13 amino acids. The material sequenced was peripheral blood. The sequence was collected from a man between 65 and 79 years old with acute or convalescent COVID-19. The chain uses TRBV15 and TRBJ1-5; D possibly corresponds to TRBD1 (5 bases). CDR3 protein: CATSSSDIMAQHF. In DNA, the CDR3 is TGTGCCACCAGCAGTTCGGACATCATGGCCCAGCATTTT.